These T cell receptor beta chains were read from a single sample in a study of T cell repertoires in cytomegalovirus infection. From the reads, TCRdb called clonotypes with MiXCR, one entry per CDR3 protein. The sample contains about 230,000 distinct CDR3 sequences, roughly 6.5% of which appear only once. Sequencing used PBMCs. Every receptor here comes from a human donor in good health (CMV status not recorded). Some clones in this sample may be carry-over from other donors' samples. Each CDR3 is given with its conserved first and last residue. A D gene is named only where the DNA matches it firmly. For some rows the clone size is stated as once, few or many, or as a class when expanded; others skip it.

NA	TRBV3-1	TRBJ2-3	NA	TGTGCCAGCAGCCAAGATCTTTACCGCGATACGCAGTATTTT	CASSQDLYRDTQYF
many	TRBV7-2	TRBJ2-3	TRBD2	TGTGCCAGCAGCTTCATAACCGGGCAGCGGGGTAGGGAGGGTACGCAGTATTTT	CASSFITGQRGREGTQYF
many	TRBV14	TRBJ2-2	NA	TGTGCCAGCAGCCAAGATATTAACACCGGGGAGCTGTTTTTT	CASSQDINTGELFF
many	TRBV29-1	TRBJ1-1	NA	TGCAGCGGCGCTCGGGGAGACACTGAAGCTTTCTTT	CSGARGDTEAFF
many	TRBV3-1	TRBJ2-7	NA	TGTGCCAGCAGCCAAGATCTGGGAACGGACGAGCAGTACTTC	CASSQDLGTDEQYF
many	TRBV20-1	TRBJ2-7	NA	TGCAGTGCTAGCCAGTCTCGGAGCTCCTACGAGCAGTACTTC	CSASQSRSSYEQYF
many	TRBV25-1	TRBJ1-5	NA	TGTGCCAGCAGTGGTTCTAGCTACAATCAGCCCCAGCATTTT	CASSGSSYNQPQHF
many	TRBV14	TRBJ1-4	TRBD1	TGTGCCAGCAGCCAAGACAAGACAGGGACGACAACTAATGAAAAACTGTTTTTT	CASSQDKTGTTTNEKLFF
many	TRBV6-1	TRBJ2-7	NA	TGTGCCAGCAGTGACGGCGCGGGCAGCTACGAGCAGTACTTC	CASSDGAGSYEQYF
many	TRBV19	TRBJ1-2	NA	TGTGCCAGTATCCCCGACAGCAGCATTAGCTATGGCTACACCTTC	CASIPDSSISYGYTF
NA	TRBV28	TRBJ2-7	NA	TGTGCCAGCAGTTCCCCGGGCCTCTACGAGCAGTACTTC	CASSSPGLYEQYF
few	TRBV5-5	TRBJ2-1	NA	TGTGCCGGCAGCCTGGGCGGGCGGGGAGCGGCTGAGCAGTTCTTC	CAGSLGGRGAAEQFF
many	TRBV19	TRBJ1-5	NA	TGTGCCAGTAACCAGCAGGGTTCTCAGCCCCAGCATTTT	CASNQQGSQPQHF
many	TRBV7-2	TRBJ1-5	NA	TGTGCCAGCAGCTTCCGGACTCCTCTTAGCAATCAGCCCCAGCATTTT	CASSFRTPLSNQPQHF
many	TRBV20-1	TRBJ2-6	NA	TGCAGTGCTTCCCGGAGGGTGAATTACTCTGGGGCCAACGTCCTGACTTTC	CSASRRVNYSGANVLTF
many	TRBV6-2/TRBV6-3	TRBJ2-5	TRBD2	TGTGCCAGCAGTTACGGCCTAGCGGGGGCCGCTACCCAAGAGACCCAGTACTTC	CASSYGLAGAATQETQYF
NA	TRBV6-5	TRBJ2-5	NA	TGTGCCAGCAGTTACTCTTCAGGGTTCAAGACCCTGTACTTC	CASSYSSGFKTLYF
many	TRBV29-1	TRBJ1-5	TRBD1	TGCAGCGTTCAGGGGGGTAGGGATCAGCCCCAGCATTTT	CSVQGGRDQPQHF